The following is a T cell receptor (beta chain) sequence with its context. Its antigen is still unknown. Sample time point: week 47, end of study. In the vaccine, a single dose held 300 ug of the mutant IDH1 20-mer peptide, along with topical imiquimod. New astrocytomas of WHO grade 3 or 4 that were IDH1-mutant and ATRX-lost were found in the donors. This entry comes from a study of a mutant IDH1 vaccine in newly diagnosed glioma. Overall study context: Onset of vaccination occurred 4-6 weeks following radiotherapy alone, or with temozolomide cycles. Pretreatment consisted of radiotherapy, temozolomide, or both, with most receiving both.

Germline lookup yields CDR1 SGHVS and CDR2 FNYEAQ. This CDR3 has 14 amino acids. The J segment lost 7 bases and the V segment lost 4 bases, leaving 7 bases of the junction unmatched. Only in-frame clones appear in the TCRdb table, and some are missing; sequencing was by immunoSEQ multiplex PCR. The sample has approximately 80,000 clones, about 81% seen once. J is TRBJ2-3 and V is TRBV7-6; 8 bases match TRBD1. The source material was PBMCs, sampled from a glioma patient whose treatment included an IDH1 peptide vaccine. The TCR was taken from a man in his forties with glioma. CDR3 coding DNA: TGTGCCAGCAGCTCCAGCGGACAGGGTTATACGCAGTATTTT. Amino acid sequence: CASSSSGQGYTQYF.